These 2 T cell receptor beta chains share one sample of origin, sequenced in a study of T cell responses to AZD1222 COVID-19 vaccine. Sequenced by immunoSEQ multiplex PCR; TCRdb stores in-frame clones only, minus some. The sample contains roughly 120,000 clones, approximately 85% of which appear only once. The sequenced sample was peripheral blood, obtained on day 0 of AZD1222 vaccination. The receptors stem from an adult in good health.

The chain links TRBV2 to TRBJ2-3, with TRBD1 matching 9 bases. The CDR3 consists of 11 residues. V trimming: 6 bases; J trimming: 14 bases; junction bases outside the gene matches: 6. Looked up from germline, CDR1 is SNHLY and CDR2 is FYNNEI. The CDR3 coding sequence is TGTGCCAGCAGCGGGGACAGGGTTGGGTATTTT. It codes for CASSGDRVGYF.

The chain couples TRBV5-1 to TRBJ2-7; 8 nucleotides match TRBD2. Germline CDR1 SGHRS, CDR2 YFSETQ. This CDR3 has 14 amino acids. V lost 4 bases and J lost 6; bases outside the gene matches: 9. CDR3 protein: CASSPRTSNAEQYF. CDR3 in DNA: TGCGCCAGCAGCCCGAGGACTAGCAACGCCGAGCAGTACTTC.